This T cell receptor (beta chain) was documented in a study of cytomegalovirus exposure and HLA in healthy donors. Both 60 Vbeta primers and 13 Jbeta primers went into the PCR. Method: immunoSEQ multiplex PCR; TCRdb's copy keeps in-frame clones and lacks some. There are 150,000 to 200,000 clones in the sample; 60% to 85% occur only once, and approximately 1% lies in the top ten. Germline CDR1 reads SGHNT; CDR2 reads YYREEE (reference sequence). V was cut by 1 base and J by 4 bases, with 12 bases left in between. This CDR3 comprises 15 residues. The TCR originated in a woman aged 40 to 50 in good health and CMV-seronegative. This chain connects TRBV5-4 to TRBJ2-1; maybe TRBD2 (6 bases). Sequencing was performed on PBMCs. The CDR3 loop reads CASSLTSTAYNEQFF. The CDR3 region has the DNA TGTGCCAGCAGCTTGACTAGCACCGCTTACAATGAGCAGTTCTTC. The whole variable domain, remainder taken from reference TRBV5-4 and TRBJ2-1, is ETGVTQSPTHLIKTRGQQVTLRCSSQSGHNTVSWYQQALGQGPQFIFQYYREEENGRGNFPPRFSGLQFPNYSSELNVNALELDDSALYLCASSLTSTAYNEQFFGPGTRLTVL.